A selection of T cell receptor beta chains follows, all from one sample in a study of shared clonotypes between healthy human individuals. The repertoire was sequenced with immunoSEQ multiplex PCR; TCRdb's copy has only in-frame clones and lacks some. The sample includes roughly 1,800,000 clones, over 85% seen only once; the top ten take roughly 1%. The sample comprised naive CD8+ T cells sorted from blood. The receptors stem from a man aged 18 to 30 in good health. The CDR3 runs from the conserved cysteine through the conserved F or W. The D gene is left open where the match is weak. Clone size appears in some rows only: once, few, many, or a class for an expanded clone.

>TRBJ2-7|.|TRBV30|.
TGTGCCTGGAGTGTACGGGGACTTCCTGCCTACGAGCAGTACTTC
CAWSVRGLPAYEQYF
>TRBJ2-7|.|TRBV27|.
TGTGCCAGCGGCGACACTTACGAGCAGTACTTC
CASGDTYEQYF
>TRBJ2-7|.|TRBV6-5|.
TGTGCCAGCAGTTACACCCAGGAGTCCTACGAGCAGTACTTC
CASSYTQESYEQYF
>TRBJ2-1|.|TRBV5-1|TRBD2
TGCGCCAGCAGCCTAGACGGGCTAGCGGGAGGGCCGGAGAATGAGCAGTTCTTC
CASSLDGLAGGPENEQFF
>TRBJ1-1|.|TRBV30|.
TGTGCCTGGAGTGTAATGGTTGAGTCTGAAGCTTTCTTT
CAWSVMVESEAFF
>TRBJ1-2|few|TRBV19|TRBD1
TGTGCCAGTAAGGACAGGGCCTATGGCTACACCTTC
CASKDRAYGYTF
>TRBJ2-7|.|TRBV18|TRBD1
TGTGCCAGCTCACCGCCGGGACAGGGGTCCTACGAGCAGTACTTC
CASSPPGQGSYEQYF
>TRBJ2-7|.|TRBV7-2|.
TGTGCCAGCAGCTTATTAAGTTCCCCCTCCTACGAGCAGTACTTC
CASSLLSSPSYEQYF
>TRBJ2-5|.|TRBV7-2|TRBD1
TGTGCCAGCAGGGCAGGGGGTCAAGAGACCCAGTACTTC
CASRAGGQETQYF
>TRBJ2-7|.|TRBV29-1|.
TGCAGCGTTGTTGAGGCCACAGGTTACGACGAGCAGTACTTC
CSVVEATGYDEQYF
>TRBJ1-1|.|TRBV2|.
TGTGCCTCATACAAGGGCACTGAAGCTTTCTTT
CASYKGTEAFF
>TRBJ1-5|.|TRBV5-5|.
TGTGCCAGCAGCTTGGCCCAGTACGGTAGCAATCAGCCCCAGCATTTT
CASSLAQYGSNQPQHF
>TRBJ2-7|.|TRBV6-5|.
TGTGCCAGCAGTTCGACAGTGTCCTACGAGCAGTACTTC
CASSSTVSYEQYF
>TRBJ2-5|.|TRBV7-2|.
TGTGCCAGCAGCGGGGTGGAGACCCAGTACTTC
CASSGVETQYF